One sample yielded the 16 T cell receptor beta chains listed below, sequenced in a study of shared clonotypes between healthy human individuals. Data came from immunoSEQ multiplex PCR; TCRdb stores just in-frame clones and leaves some out. The sample gives 750,000 to 1,000,000 clones, about 92% of which show up once; 24% is in the top ten. Positive CCR7 selection of CD45RO-negative cells yielded the naive CD8 cells, and terminally differentiated effector memory CD45RA+ cells were excluded. The specimen was naive CD8+ T cells sorted from blood. Receptor source: a man aged 25-45 years in good health.

This clone was seen once. The sample has other DNA sequences that encode this CDR3 too. J is TRBJ2-7 and V is TRBV27; D gene unclear. Trimming pared 3 bases from V and 4 bases from J, leaving 10 bases between. Germline V gene sequence: CDR1 MNHEY, CDR2 SMNVEV (reference sequence). This CDR3 spans 13 amino acids. The DNA for the CDR3 is TGTGCCAGCAGTTTCTCTCTCGGGTACGAGCAGTACTTC. The encoded protein is CASSFSLGYEQYF.

A single count supports this clone. This rearrangement joins TRBV29-1 to TRBJ2-1; maybe TRBD2 (5 bases). V lost 4 bases, J lost 8 bases, and 12 bases lay in between. The CDR3 contains 12 residues. Germline loops: CDR1 SQVTM, CDR2 ANQGSEA. The CDR3 sequence is CSVVASTHEQFF. CDR3 coding DNA: TGCAGCGTTGTGGCTAGCACCCATGAGCAGTTCTTC.

CDR3 nucleotides: TGCGCCAGCAGCCAAGATGCTAGCGGGAGGTTAAACGAGCAGTACTTC. It encodes CASSQDASGRLNEQYF. The chain links TRBV4-3 to TRBJ2-7, with 11 bases lining up with TRBD2. The CDR3 contains 16 residues. Germline lookup yields CDR1 LGHNA and CDR2 YSLEER. V shed 0 bases and J 5 bases; nucleotides not matched to a gene: 6.

The V gene is TRBV2, the J gene TRBJ2-2; D not certain. This CDR3 contains 13 residues. Germline CDR1 is SNHLY and CDR2 is FYNNEI. Trimming pared 6 bases from V and 4 bases from J, leaving 9 bases between. This chain's CDR3 is CASSRWGTGELFF. In DNA, the CDR3 is TGTGCCAGCAGCCGTTGGGGCACCGGGGAGCTGTTTTTT.

J is TRBJ2-5 and V is TRBV9, with D maybe TRBD2 (6 bases). V was shortened by 3 bases and J by 5 bases, with 14 bases between the two germline ends. The CDR3 totals 14 residues. Germline V lookup: CDR1 SGDLS, CDR2 YYNGEE. CDR3 sequence (DNA): TGTGCCAGCAGCGGGGGACTGTCGGGGGAGACCCAGTACTTC. Protein product: CASSGGLSGETQYF.

The rearrangement links TRBV7-9 to TRBJ2-5, with D perhaps TRBD1 (6 bases). This CDR3 comprises 13 residues. V lost 8 bases and J lost 0, with 10 bases in between. Germline CDR1 SEHNR, CDR2 FQNEAQ (reference sequence). For the CDR3, the DNA is TGTGCCAGCGTCTCAGGGGACCAAGAGACCCAGTACTTC. Translating gives CASVSGDQETQYF.

The V call is TRBV7-6, the J call TRBJ2-7; maybe TRBD2 (6 bases). The CDR3 runs 14 residues. Germline loops: CDR1 SGHVS, CDR2 FNYEAQ. V was cut by 3 bases and J by 2 bases, with 11 bases left in between. This chain's CDR3 is CASSFGGTTYEQYF. The CDR3 DNA is TGTGCCAGCAGCTTCGGCGGGACGACCTACGAGCAGTACTTC.

The CDR3 bases are TGCGCCAGCAGCCCGGGAGGGGAGACCCAGTACTTC. Translating it yields CASSPGGETQYF. The genes are TRBV5-1 and TRBJ2-5; 8 nucleotides line up with TRBD2. CDR3 length equals 12 residues. Unmatched junction bases numbered 1, after V lost 4 bases and J lost 5 bases. The germline gives CDR1 SGHRS, CDR2 YFSETQ. Drawing the rest from reference TRBV5-1 and TRBJ2-5, the complete variable domain is KAGVTQTPRYLIKTRGQQVTLSCSPISGHRSVSWYQQTPGQGLQFLFEYFSETQRNKGNFPGRFSGRQFSNSRSEMNVSTLELGDSALYLCASSPGGETQYFGPGTRLLVL.

The chain is built from TRBV6-5 and TRBJ1-1; D might be TRBD1 (6 bases). V lost 2 bases and J lost 4, with 11 bases in between. Germline CDR1 is MNHEY and CDR2 is SVGAGI. This CDR3 has 14 amino acids. CDR3: CASSYPGEATEAFF. CDR3 sequence (DNA): TGTGCCAGCAGTTACCCAGGGGAAGCCACTGAAGCTTTCTTT.

Of note for this clone: The sample carries other DNA sequences with the same CDR3. This sequence joins TRBV7-9 and TRBJ2-7; possible D gene TRBD1, 6 bases. Trimming cost V 9 bases and J 1 base, with 22 bases left between them. In germline, CDR1 is SEHNR, CDR2 FQNEAQ (reference sequence). This CDR3 comprises 16 residues. Here the CDR3 reads CASSRDEGESSYEQYF. The CDR3 DNA is TGTGCCAGTAGCCGCGACGAGGGGGAGAGTTCCTACGAGCAGTACTTC.

The V and J genes are TRBV9 and TRBJ2-2, with TRBD2 identical over 13 bases. Germline-derived CDR1 and CDR2 are SGDLS and YYNGEE. The CDR3 loop spans 17 amino acids. With 3 bases clipped from V and 4 bases from J, the junction kept 6 bases outside the gene matches. The CDR3 DNA reads as TGTGCCAGCAGCGGGGGGACTAGCGGGAACCCCACCGGGGAGCTGTTTTTT. This sequence encodes CASSGGTSGNPTGELFF. The whole variable domain, remainder taken from reference TRBV9 and TRBJ2-2, is DSGVTQTPKHLITATGQRVTLRCSPRSGDLSVYWYQQSLDQGLQFLIQYYNGEERAKGNILERFSAQQFPDLHSELNLSSLELGDSALYFCASSGGTSGNPTGELFFGEGSRLTVL.

The gene calls are TRBV27 and TRBJ2-1; 9 bases align to TRBD2. CDR1 is MNHEY and CDR2 is SMNVEV in the germline V gene (reference sequence). The CDR3 spans 16 residues. The V segment lost 6 bases and the J segment 1 base; nucleotides outside the gene matches: 7. DNA for the CDR3: TGTGCCAGCAGGGGGGCGGGAGGGCGGTCCTACAATGAGCAGTTCTTC. Protein: CASRGAGGRSYNEQFF.

The chain employs TRBV2 and TRBJ2-7; D may be TRBD1 (6 bases). V was trimmed by 7 bases and J by 9 bases, leaving 22 bases between them. Germline V gene lookup returns CDR1 SNHLY and CDR2 FYNNEI. CDR3 size: 14 residues. CDR3 protein: CASTGRGNLRGQYF. The CDR3 DNA reads as TGTGCCAGCACGGGCAGGGGCAATCTACGTGGGCAGTACTTC.

The CDR3 nucleotides read TGTGCCAGTAGCATTATACTTGGGGAGACCCAGTACTTC. Its translation is CASSIILGETQYF. The chain is built from TRBV19 and TRBJ2-5; D is unresolved. The CDR3 sequence is 13 residues long. V was shortened by 6 bases and J by 5 bases, with 13 bases between the two germline ends. Germline CDR1 is LNHDA and CDR2 is SQIVND (reference sequence).

The V gene is TRBV7-2, the J gene TRBJ2-2; D gene uncertain. Germline V gene data show CDR1 as SGHTA and CDR2 as FQGNSA. V shed 4 bases and J shed 4 bases, with 16 bases lying between them. The CDR3 sequence is 16 residues long. CDR3 residues: CASSSAYGSGTGELFF. CDR3 DNA: TGTGCCAGCAGCTCCGCTTACGGTTCGGGCACCGGGGAGCTGTTTTTT.

This chain connects TRBV28 to TRBJ2-1, with D possibly being TRBD1 (6 bases). Germline CDR1 and CDR2: MDHEN and SYDVKM. V was clipped by 6 bases and J by 0 bases, with 9 bases between them. The CDR3 runs to 14 residues. Here the CDR3 reads CASRPGHSYNEQFF. The CDR3 region has the DNA TGTGCCAGCAGGCCGGGACACTCCTACAATGAGCAGTTCTTC.